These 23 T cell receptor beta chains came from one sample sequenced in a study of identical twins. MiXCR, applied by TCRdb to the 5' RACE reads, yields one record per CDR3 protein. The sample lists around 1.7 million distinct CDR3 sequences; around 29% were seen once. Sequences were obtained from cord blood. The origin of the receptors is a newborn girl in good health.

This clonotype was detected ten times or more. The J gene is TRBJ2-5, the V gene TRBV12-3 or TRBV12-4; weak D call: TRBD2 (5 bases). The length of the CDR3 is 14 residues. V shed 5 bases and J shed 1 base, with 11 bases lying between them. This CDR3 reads CASSKRRAQETQYF. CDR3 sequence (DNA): TGTGCCAGCAGTAAGAGGCGGGCCCAAGAGACCCAGTACTTC.

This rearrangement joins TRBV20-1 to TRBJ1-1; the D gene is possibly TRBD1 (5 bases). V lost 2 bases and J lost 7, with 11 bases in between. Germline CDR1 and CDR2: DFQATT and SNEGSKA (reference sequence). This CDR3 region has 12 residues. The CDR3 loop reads CSARWRGSEAFF. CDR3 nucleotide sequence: TGCAGTGCTAGATGGAGGGGAAGTGAAGCTTTCTTT.

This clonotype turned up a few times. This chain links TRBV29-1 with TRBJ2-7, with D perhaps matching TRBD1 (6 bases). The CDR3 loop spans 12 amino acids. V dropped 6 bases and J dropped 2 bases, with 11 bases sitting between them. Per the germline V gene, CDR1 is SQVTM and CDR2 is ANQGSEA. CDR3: CSVLQGPYEQYF. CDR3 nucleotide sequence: TGCAGCGTATTACAGGGACCCTACGAGCAGTACTTC.

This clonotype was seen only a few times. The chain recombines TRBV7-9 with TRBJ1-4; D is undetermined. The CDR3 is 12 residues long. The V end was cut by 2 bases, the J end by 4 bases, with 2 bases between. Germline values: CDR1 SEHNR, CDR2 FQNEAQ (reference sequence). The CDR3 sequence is CASSLRNEKLFF. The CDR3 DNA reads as TGTGCCAGCAGCTTACGTAATGAAAAACTGTTTTTT.

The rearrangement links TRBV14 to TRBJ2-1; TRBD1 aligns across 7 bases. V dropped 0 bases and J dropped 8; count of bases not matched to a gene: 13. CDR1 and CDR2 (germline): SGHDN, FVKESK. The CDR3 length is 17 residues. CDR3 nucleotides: TGTGCCAGCAGCCAAGACAGGGGGAGAATCCTTACGGATGAGCAGTTCTTC. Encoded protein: CASSQDRGRILTDEQFF.

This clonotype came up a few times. The CDR3 DNA sequence: TGTGCCAGCAGCCAAGGCCTCGACCCAGGGTTCCAAGAGACCCAGTACTTC. This encodes CASSQGLDPGFQETQYF. This sequence joins TRBV4-2 and TRBJ2-5, with D possibly matching TRBD1 (5 bases). V shed 1 base and J shed 1 base, with 16 bases lying between them. The CDR3 totals 17 residues. Germline-derived CDR1 and CDR2 are LGHNA and YNFKEQ.

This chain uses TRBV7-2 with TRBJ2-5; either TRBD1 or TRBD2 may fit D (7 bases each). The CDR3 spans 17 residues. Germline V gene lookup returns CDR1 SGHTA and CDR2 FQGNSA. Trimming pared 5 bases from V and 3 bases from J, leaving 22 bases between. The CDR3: CASSPWAGTAGKETQYF. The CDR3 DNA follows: TGTGCCAGCAGCCCCTGGGCCGGGACAGCGGGGAAAGAGACCCAGTACTTC.

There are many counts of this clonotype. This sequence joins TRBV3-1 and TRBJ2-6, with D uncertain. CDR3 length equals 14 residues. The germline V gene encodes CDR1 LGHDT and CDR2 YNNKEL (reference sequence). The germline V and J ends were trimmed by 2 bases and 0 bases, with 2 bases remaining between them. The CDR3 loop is CASSQHSGANVLTF. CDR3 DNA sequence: TGTGCCAGCAGCCAACACTCTGGGGCCAACGTCCTGACTTTC.

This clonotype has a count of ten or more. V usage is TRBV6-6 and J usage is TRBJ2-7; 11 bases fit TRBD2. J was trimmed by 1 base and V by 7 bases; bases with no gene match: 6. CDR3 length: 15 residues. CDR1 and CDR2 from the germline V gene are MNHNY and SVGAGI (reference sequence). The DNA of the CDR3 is TGTGCCAGCATCCAAACTAGCGGGGGATCCTACGAGCAGTACTTC. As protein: CASIQTSGGSYEQYF.

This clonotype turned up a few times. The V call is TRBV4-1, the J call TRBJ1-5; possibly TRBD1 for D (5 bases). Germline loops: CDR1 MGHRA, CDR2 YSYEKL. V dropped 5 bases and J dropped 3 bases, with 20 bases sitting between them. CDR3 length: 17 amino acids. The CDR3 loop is CASSSSTGVKNNQPQHF. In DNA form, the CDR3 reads TGCGCCAGCAGCTCCTCAACGGGGGTTAAGAACAATCAGCCCCAGCATTTT.

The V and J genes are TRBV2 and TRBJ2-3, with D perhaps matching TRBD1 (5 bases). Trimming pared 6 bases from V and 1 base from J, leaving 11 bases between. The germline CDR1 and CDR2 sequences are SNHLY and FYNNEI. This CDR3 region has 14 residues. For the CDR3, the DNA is TGTGCCAGCAGAGACAGATCGCGCACAGATACGCAGTATTTT. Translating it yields CASRDRSRTDTQYF.

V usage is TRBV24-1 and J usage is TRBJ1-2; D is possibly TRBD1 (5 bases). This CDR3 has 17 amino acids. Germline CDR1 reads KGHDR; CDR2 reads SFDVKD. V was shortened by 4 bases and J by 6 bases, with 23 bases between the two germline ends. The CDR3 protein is CATSEGRAEAGSNGYTF. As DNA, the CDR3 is TGTGCCACCAGTGAGGGCAGGGCGGAGGCAGGGTCCAATGGCTACACCTTC.

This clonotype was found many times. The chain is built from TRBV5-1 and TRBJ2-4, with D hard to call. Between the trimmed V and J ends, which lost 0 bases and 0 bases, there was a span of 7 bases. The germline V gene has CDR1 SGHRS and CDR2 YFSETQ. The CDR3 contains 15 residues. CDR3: CASSLASGAKNIQYF. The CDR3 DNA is TGCGCCAGCAGCTTGGCCAGTGGAGCCAAAAACATTCAGTACTTC.

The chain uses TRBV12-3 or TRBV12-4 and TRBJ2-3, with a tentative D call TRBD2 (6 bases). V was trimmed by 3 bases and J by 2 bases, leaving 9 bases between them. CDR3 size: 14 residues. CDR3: CASSFRRDTDTQYF. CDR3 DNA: TGTGCCAGCAGTTTCAGGAGGGACACAGATACGCAGTATTTT.

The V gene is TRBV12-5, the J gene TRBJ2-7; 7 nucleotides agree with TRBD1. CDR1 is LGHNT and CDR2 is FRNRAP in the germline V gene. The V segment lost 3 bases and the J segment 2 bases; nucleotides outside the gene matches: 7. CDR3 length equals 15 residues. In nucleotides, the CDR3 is TGTGCTAGTGGTTTTGCCGGGACAGACCCCTACGAGCAGTACTTC. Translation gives CASGFAGTDPYEQYF.

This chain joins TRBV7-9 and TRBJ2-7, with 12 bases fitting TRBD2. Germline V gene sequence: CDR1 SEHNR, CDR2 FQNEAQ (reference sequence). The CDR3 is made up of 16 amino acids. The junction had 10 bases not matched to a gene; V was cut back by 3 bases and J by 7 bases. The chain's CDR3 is CASSFLAGGPDNEQYF. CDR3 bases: TGTGCCAGCAGCTTCCTAGCGGGAGGGCCGGACAATGAGCAGTACTTC.

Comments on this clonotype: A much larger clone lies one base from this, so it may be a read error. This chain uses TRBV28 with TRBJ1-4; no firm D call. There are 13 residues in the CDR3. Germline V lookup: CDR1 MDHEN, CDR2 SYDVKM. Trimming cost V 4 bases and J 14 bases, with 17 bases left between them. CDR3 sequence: CASSSGPSGNLFF. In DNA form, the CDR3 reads TGTGCCAGCAGTTCCGGACCGAGCGGAAACCTGTTTTTT.

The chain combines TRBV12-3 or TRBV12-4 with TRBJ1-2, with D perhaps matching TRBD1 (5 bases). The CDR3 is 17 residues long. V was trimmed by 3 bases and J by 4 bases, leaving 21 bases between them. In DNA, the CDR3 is TGTGCCAGCAGTTTCGGTCAGAGGAGTAGGGGATCCTATGGCTACACCTTC. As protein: CASSFGQRSRGSYGYTF.

CDR3 in amino acids: CASSPGTRNSPLHF. The CDR3 nucleotides read TGTGCCAGCAGCCCCGGGACGCGTAATTCACCCCTCCACTTT. The chain links TRBV4-2 to TRBJ1-6; D might be TRBD1 (5 bases). Trimming removed 4 bases at V and 6 bases at J, with 10 bases between. Looked up from germline, CDR1 is LGHNA and CDR2 is YNFKEQ. The CDR3 spans 14 residues.

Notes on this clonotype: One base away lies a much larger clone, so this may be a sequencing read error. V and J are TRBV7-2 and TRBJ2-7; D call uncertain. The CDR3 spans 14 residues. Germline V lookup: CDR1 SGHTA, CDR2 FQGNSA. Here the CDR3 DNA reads TGTGCCAGCAGCTTAGCTGTAGTCTCCTGCGAGCAGTACTTC. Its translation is CASSLAVVSCEQYF.

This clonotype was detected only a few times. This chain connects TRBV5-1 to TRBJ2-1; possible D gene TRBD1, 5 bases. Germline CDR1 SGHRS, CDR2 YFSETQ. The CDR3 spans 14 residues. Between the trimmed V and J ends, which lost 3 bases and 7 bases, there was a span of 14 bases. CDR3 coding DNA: TGCGCCAGCAGCTATGAGACAGCCCGAAATGAGCAGTTCTTC. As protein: CASSYETARNEQFF.

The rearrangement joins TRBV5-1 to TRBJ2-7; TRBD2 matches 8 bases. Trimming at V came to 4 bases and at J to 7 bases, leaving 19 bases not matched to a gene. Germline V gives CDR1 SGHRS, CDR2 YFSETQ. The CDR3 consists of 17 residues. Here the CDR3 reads CASSPGNPGRARGEQYF. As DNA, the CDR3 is TGCGCCAGCAGCCCCGGGAACCCCGGGAGGGCCAGAGGGGAGCAGTACTTC.

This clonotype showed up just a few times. CDR3 loop: CASTRGRERSEAFF. The CDR3 coding sequence is TGCGCCAGCACCCGGGGAAGGGAGCGCTCTGAAGCTTTCTTT. The chain links TRBV5-1 to TRBJ1-1; D is undetermined. V was pared by 6 bases and J by 6 bases, with 18 bases between. This CDR3 spans 14 amino acids. Germline V gene lookup returns CDR1 SGHRS and CDR2 YFSETQ.